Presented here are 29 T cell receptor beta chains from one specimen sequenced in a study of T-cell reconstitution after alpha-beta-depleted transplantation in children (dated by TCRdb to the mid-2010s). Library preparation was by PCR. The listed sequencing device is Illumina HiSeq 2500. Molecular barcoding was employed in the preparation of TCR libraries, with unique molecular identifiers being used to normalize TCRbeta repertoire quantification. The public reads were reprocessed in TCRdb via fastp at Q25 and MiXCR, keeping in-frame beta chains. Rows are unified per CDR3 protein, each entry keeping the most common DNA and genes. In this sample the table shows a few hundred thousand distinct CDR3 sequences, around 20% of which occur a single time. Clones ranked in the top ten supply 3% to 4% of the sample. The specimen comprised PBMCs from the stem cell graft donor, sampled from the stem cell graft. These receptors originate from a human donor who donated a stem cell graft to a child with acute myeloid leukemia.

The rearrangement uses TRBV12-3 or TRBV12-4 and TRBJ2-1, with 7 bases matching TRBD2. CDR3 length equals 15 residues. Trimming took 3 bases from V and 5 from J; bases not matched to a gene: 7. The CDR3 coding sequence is TGTGCCAGCAGTTTTGAGGGAGGGCCCCACAATGAGCAGTTCTTC. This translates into CASSFEGGPHNEQFF.

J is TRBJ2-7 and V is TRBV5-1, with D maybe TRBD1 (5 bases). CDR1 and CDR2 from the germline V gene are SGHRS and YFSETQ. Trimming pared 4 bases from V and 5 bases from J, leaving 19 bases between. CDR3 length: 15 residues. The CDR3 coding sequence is TGCGCCAGCAGCGATCAATACAGGTTCGCCGACGAGCAGTACTTC. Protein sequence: CASSDQYRFADEQYF. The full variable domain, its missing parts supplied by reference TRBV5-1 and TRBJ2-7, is KAGVTQTPRYLIKTRGQQVTLSCSPISGHRSVSWYQQTPGQGLQFLFEYFSETQRNKGNFPGRFSGRQFSNSRSEMNVSTLELGDSALYLCASSDQYRFADEQYFGPGTRLTVT.

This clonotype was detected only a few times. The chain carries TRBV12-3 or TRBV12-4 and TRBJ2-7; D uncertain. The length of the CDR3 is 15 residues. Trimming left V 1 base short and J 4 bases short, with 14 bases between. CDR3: CASSLGAGDAYEQYF. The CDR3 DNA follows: TGTGCCAGCAGTTTAGGGGCAGGTGACGCGTACGAGCAGTACTTC.

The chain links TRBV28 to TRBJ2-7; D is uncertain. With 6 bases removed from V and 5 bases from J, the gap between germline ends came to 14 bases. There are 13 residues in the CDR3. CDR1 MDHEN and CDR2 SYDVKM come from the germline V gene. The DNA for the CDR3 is TGTGCCAGCAGGACCCATGACCAGAACGAGCAGTACTTC. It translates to CASRTHDQNEQYF.

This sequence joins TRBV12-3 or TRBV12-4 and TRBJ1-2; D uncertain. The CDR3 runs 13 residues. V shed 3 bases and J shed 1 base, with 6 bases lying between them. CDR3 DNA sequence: TGTGCCAGCAGTTTCGAGGGTAACTATGGCTACACCTTC. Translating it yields CASSFEGNYGYTF.

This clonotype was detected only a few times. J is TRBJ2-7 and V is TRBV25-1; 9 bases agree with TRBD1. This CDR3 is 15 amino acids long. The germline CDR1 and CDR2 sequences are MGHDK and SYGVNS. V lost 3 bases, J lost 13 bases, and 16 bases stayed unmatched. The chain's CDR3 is CASSDPGQGFPRPYF. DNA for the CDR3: TGTGCCAGCAGTGATCCGGGACAGGGATTTCCGAGGCCATACTTC.

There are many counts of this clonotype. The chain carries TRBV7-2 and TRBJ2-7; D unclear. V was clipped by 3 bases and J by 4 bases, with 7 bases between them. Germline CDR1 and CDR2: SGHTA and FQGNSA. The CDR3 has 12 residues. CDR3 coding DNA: TGTGCCAGCAGCTTTACGGGTTACGAGCAGTACTTC. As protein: CASSFTGYEQYF. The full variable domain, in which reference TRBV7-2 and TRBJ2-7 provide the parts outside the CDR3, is GAGVSQSPSNKVTEKGKDVELRCDPISGHTALYWYRQSLGQGLEFLIYFQGNSAPDKSGLPSDRFSAERTGGSVSTLTIQRTQQEDSAVYLCASSFTGYEQYFGPGTRLTVT.

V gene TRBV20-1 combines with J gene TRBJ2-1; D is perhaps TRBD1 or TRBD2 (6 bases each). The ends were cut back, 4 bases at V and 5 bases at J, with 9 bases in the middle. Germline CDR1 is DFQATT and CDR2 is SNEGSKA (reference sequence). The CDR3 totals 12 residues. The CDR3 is CSATRDNNEQFF. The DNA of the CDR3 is TGCAGTGCTACGCGGGACAACAATGAGCAGTTCTTC.

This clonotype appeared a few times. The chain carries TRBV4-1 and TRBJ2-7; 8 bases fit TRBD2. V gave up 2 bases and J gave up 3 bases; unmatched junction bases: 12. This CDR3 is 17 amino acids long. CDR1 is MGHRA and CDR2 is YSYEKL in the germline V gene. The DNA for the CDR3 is TGCGCCAGCAGCCAACGTGGGGGTAGCGGGACCGTCTACGAGCAGTACTTC. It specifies CASSQRGGSGTVYEQYF.

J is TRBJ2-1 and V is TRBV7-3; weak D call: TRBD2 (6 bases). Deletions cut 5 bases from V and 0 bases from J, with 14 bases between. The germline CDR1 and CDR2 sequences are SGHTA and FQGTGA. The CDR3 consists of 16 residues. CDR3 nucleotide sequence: TGTGCCAGCAGCCTAATAGCGGATAGCTCCTACAATGAGCAGTTCTTC. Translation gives CASSLIADSSYNEQFF.

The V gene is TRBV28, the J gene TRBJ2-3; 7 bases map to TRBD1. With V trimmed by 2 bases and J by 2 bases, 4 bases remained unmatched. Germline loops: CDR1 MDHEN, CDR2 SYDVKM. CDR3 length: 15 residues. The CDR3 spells CASSLGTETTDTQYF. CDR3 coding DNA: TGTGCCAGCAGTTTAGGGACAGAGACCACAGATACGCAGTATTTT.

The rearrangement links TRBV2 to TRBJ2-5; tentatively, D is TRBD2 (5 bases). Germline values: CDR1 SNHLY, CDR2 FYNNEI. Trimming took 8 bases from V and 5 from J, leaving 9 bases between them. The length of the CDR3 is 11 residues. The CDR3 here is CASGELETQYF. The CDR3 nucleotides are TGTGCCAGCGGGGAGTTGGAGACCCAGTACTTC. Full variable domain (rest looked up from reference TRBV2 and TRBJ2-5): EPEVTQTPSHQVTQMGQEVILRCVPISNHLYFYWYRQILGQKVEFLVSFYNNEISEKSEIFDDQFSVERPDGSNFTLKIRSTKLEDSAMYFCASGELETQYFGPGTRLLVL.

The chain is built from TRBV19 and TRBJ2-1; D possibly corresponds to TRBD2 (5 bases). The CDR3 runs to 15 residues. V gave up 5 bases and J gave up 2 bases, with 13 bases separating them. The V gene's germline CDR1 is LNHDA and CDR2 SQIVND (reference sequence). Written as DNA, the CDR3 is TGTGCCAGTAGTGACGGGGATGGAACCTACAATGAGCAGTTCTTC. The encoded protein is CASSDGDGTYNEQFF.

The CDR3 coding sequence is TGTGCCACCAGCAGGGGCTGGGATGAGCAGTTCTTC. It encodes CATSRGWDEQFF. The chain recombines TRBV15 with TRBJ2-1; D is unresolved. V was pared by 3 bases and J by 8 bases, with 8 bases between. CDR1 and CDR2 from the germline V gene are LNHNV and YYDKDF (reference sequence). The CDR3 runs to 12 residues.

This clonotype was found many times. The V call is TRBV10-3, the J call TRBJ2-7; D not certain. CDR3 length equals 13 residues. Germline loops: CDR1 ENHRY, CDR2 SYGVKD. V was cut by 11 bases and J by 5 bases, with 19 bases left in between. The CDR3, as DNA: TGTGCCTCCGGCGGACGGAATAACCACGAGCAGTACTTC. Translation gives CASGGRNNHEQYF.

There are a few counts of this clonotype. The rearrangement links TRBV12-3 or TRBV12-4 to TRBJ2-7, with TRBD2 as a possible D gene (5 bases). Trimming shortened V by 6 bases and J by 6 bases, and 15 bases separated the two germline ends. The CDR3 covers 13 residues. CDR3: CASSFQGGSEQYF. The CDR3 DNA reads TGTGCCAGCAGCTTCCAAGGAGGAAGCGAGCAGTACTTC.

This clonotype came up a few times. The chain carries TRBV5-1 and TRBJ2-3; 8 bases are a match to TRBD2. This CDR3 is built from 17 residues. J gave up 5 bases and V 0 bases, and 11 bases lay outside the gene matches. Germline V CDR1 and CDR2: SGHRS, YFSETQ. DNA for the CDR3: TGCGCCAGCAGCTTGGAAGGCCGGACTAGCACCCTAGATACGCAGTATTTT. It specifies CASSLEGRTSTLDTQYF.

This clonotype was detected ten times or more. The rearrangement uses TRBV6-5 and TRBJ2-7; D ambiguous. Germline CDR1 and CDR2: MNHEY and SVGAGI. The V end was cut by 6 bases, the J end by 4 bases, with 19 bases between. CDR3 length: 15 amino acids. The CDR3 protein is CASSPLARNGYEQYF. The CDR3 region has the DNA TGTGCCAGCAGCCCCCTCGCCAGGAACGGATACGAGCAGTACTTC.

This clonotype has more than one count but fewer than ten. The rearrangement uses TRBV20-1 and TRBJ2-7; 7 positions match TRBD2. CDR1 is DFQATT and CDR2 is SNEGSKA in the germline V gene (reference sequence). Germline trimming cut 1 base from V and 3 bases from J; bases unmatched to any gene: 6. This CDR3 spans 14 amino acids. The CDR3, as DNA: TGCAGTGCTAGAGGAACTAGCGCACACTACGAGCAGTACTTC. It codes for CSARGTSAHYEQYF.

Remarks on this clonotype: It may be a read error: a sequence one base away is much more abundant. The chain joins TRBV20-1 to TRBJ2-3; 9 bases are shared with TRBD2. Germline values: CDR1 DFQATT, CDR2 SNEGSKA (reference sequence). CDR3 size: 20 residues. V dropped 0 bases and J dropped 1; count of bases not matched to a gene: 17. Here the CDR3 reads CSARDQASGIWMSGTDTQYF. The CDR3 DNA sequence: TGCAGTGCTAGAGATCAGGCTAGCGGGATATGGATGTCGGGCACAGATACGCAGTATTTT.

The CDR3 reads CASSLVPRGEFTYNEQFF. DNA of the CDR3: TGTGCCAGCAGCTTAGTCCCCCGGGGGGAGTTCACCTACAATGAGCAGTTCTTC. The rearrangement uses TRBV7-8 and TRBJ2-1; 7 bases agree with TRBD2. CDR1 SGHVS and CDR2 FQNEAQ come from the germline V gene. The CDR3 has 18 amino acids. The J segment lost 2 bases and the V segment lost 1 base, leaving 11 bases of the junction unmatched.

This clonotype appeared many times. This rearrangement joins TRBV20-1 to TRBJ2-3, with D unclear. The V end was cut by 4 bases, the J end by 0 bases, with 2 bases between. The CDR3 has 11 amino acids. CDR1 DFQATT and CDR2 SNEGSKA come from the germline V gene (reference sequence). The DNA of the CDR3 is TGCAGTGCTATCAGCACAGATACGCAGTATTTT. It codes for CSAISTDTQYF.

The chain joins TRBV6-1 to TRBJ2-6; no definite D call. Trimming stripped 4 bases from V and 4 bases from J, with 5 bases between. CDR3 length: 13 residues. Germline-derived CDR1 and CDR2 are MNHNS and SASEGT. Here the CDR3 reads CASSGTGANVLTF. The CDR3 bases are TGTGCCAGCAGTGGGACGGGGGCCAACGTCCTGACTTTC.

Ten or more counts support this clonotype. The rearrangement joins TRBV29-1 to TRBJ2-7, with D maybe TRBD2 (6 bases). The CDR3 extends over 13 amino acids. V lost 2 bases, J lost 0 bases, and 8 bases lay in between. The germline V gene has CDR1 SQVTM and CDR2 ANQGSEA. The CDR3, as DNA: TGCAGCGTTGAACGGGAGAGCTCCTACGAGCAGTACTTC. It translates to CSVERESSYEQYF.

The chain's CDR3 is CASSLDGYRGDTGELFF. For the CDR3, the DNA is TGTGCCAGCAGCTTAGACGGGTACAGGGGTGACACCGGGGAGCTGTTTTTT. This chain joins TRBV7-3 and TRBJ2-2; 7 bases align to TRBD1. V shed 2 bases and J 3 bases; nucleotides not matched to a gene: 9. Germline-derived CDR1 and CDR2 are SGHTA and FQGTGA. This CDR3 is 17 amino acids long.

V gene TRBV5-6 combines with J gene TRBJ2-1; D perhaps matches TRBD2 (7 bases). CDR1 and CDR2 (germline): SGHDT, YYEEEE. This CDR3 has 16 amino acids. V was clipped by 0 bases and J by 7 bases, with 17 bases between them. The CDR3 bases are TGTGCCAGCAGCTTGGCCCGTCGGGGGGCTGGTAATGAGCAGTTCTTC. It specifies CASSLARRGAGNEQFF.

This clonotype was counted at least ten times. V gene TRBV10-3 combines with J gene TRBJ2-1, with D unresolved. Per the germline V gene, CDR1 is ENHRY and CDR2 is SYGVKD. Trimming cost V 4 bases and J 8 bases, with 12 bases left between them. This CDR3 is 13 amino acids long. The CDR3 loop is CAISGPNADEQFF. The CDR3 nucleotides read TGTGCCATCAGTGGACCGAATGCGGATGAGCAGTTCTTC.

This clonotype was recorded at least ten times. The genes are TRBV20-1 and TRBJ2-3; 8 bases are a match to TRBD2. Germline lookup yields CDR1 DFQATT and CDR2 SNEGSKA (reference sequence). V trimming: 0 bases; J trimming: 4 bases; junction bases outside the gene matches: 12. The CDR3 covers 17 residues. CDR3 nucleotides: TGCAGTGCTAGAGATCCCTTCAGCGGGAGAGGGGCAGATACGCAGTATTTT. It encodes CSARDPFSGRGADTQYF.

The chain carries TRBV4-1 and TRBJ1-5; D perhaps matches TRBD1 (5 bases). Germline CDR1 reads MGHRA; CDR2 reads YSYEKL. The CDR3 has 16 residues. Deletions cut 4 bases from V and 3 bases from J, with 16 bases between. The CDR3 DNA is TGCGCCAGCAGCCGAGTCAATCAGGGTCCCAATCAGCCCCAGCATTTT. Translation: CASSRVNQGPNQPQHF.